The entry that follows covers one TCR beta chain sequence. Germline V gene lookup returns CDR1 SGHTA and CDR2 FQGTGA. The CDR3 has 14 amino acids. V was pared by 5 bases and J by 5 bases, with 15 bases between. In Seattle, patients joined the study during active infection and were tracked longitudinally. This sample is part of a study of blood T cell repertoires in COVID-19. On the study more broadly: The analysed material was cDNA or gDNA that came from T cells, B-cell-depleted T cells, or PBMCs.

Per the original methods: Estimated nucleated cell counts came from reference gene primer amplification. Sequencing used immunoSEQ multiplex PCR; TCRdb keeps in-frame clones, though not all of them. From that table come the V and J calls and clone size; the DNA was used to work out D and trimming. The repertoire holds 290,000 or so clones, with roughly nine tenths as singletons. Sequencing was done on a sample of peripheral blood. The sequence came from a woman aged 25 to 39 with COVID-19, enrolled during active disease. The rearrangement uses TRBV7-3 and TRBJ2-5; D is perhaps TRBD1 (5 bases). The CDR3 region is CASSHDSTEETQYF. The CDR3 nucleotides are TGTGCCAGCAGCCATGACAGCACGGAGGAGACCCAGTACTTC. The whole variable domain, remainder taken from reference TRBV7-3 and TRBJ2-5, is GAGVSQTPSNKVTEKGKYVELRCDPISGHTALYWYRQSLGQGPEFLIYFQGTGAADDSGLPNDRFFAVRPEGSVSTLKIQRTERGDSAVYLCASSHDSTEETQYFGPGTRLLVL.